Each of the 25 T cell receptor beta chains below was sequenced from the same sample in a study of blood T cell repertoires in COVID-19. This table comes from immunoSEQ multiplex PCR, and its TCRdb copy is limited to in-frame clones, with some not included. The repertoire holds approximately 490,000 clones, with around 85% as singletons. The sample was PBMCs or T cells enriched from blood (not recorded which). These TCRs come from an older woman who had recovered from COVID-19.

Worth noting for this clone: Distinct nucleotide sequences in the sample also encode this CDR3. The gene calls are TRBV24-1 and TRBJ2-1; the match to TRBD1 covers 8 bases. Per germline, CDR1 KGHDR and CDR2 SFDVKD. CDR3 length equals 15 residues. The junction had 4 bases not matched to a gene; V was cut back by 4 bases and J by 3 bases. The CDR3 region has the DNA TGTGCCACCAGTGACTCTGGACAGGGCTACAATGAGCAGTTCTTC. It encodes CATSDSGQGYNEQFF.

This clone was seen only once. The chain employs TRBV3-1 (or the pseudogene TRBV3-2) and TRBJ2-7, with D possibly being TRBD2 (7 bases). CDR1 is LGHDT, CDR2 YNNKEL, per germline (reference sequence). CDR3 length equals 15 residues. The ends were cut back, 4 bases at V and 2 bases at J, with 15 bases in the middle. The CDR3 sequence is CASSRGLGGTYEQYV. The DNA of the CDR3 is TGTGCCAGCAGCCGTGGACTAGGGGGGACCTACGAGCAGTACGTC.

V usage is TRBV24-1 and J usage is TRBJ1-2, with a possible D match to TRBD1 (6 bases). Germline values: CDR1 KGHDR, CDR2 SFDVKD. The germline V and J ends were trimmed by 8 bases and 4 bases, with 13 bases remaining between them. CDR3 length: 13 amino acids. The CDR3, as DNA: TGTGCCACCAAGGGGGGGGAGAGCTATGGCTACACCTTC. The encoded protein is CATKGGESYGYTF.

The J gene is TRBJ1-2, the V gene TRBV2; 9 bases match TRBD1. V trimming: 4 bases; J trimming: 8 bases; junction bases outside the gene matches: 5. The CDR3 runs 13 residues. Germline V gene data show CDR1 as SNHLY and CDR2 as FYNNEI. The CDR3 here is CASSGDRVGGYTF. The CDR3 nucleotides read TGTGCCAGCAGTGGGGACAGGGTTGGGGGCTACACCTTC.

V and J are TRBV5-1 and TRBJ1-1; D unresolved. Germline-derived CDR1 and CDR2 are SGHRS and YFSETQ. V was pared by 4 bases and J by 1 base, with 11 bases between. This CDR3 comprises 14 residues. The CDR3 coding sequence is TGCGCCAGCAGCCGGGAGGTCCAGAACACTGAAGCTTTCTTT. It is translated as CASSREVQNTEAFF.

The V and J genes are TRBV5-1 and TRBJ1-3, with D maybe TRBD1 (5 bases). V shed 0 bases and J shed 0 bases, with 13 bases lying between them. The CDR3 is made up of 17 amino acids. Germline CDR1 and CDR2: SGHRS and YFSETQ. The CDR3 here is CASSLGQGRFSGNTIYF. As DNA, the CDR3 is TGCGCCAGCAGCTTGGGGCAGGGTAGATTCTCTGGAAACACCATATATTTT. The full variable domain, in which reference TRBV5-1 and TRBJ1-3 provide the parts outside the CDR3, is KAGVTQTPRYLIKTRGQQVTLSCSPISGHRSVSWYQQTPGQGLQFLFEYFSETQRNKGNFPGRFSGRQFSNSRSEMNVSTLELGDSALYLCASSLGQGRFSGNTIYFGEGSWLTVV.

The chain employs TRBV9 and TRBJ2-1; 7 bases align to TRBD2. J lost 6 bases, V lost 5 bases, and 5 bases had no gene match. Per germline, CDR1 SGDLS and CDR2 YYNGEE. This CDR3 is 13 amino acids long. The CDR3 DNA is TGTGCCAGCAGGAGTTCGGGGGGCAATGAGCAGTTCTTC. Protein sequence: CASRSSGGNEQFF.

This chain joins TRBV10-1 and TRBJ2-7; no clear D gene. The CDR3 loop spans 14 amino acids. The germline V gene encodes CDR1 WNHNN and CDR2 SYGVQD (reference sequence). Trimming pared 0 bases from V and 3 bases from J, leaving 9 bases between. CDR3 sequence: CASSESRAFYEQYF. CDR3 in DNA: TGCGCCAGCAGTGAGTCTCGCGCTTTCTACGAGCAGTACTTC.

J is TRBJ2-6 and V is TRBV5-1, with 7 bases that match TRBD1. The CDR3 spans 15 residues. Germline-derived CDR1 and CDR2 are SGHRS and YFSETQ. Trimming at V came to 3 bases and at J to 2 bases, leaving 2 bases not matched to a gene. The CDR3 coding sequence is TGCGCCAGCAGCTCCGACAGGGCTGGGGCCAACGTCCTGACTTTC. Residues: CASSSDRAGANVLTF.

This chain links TRBV9 with TRBJ2-3; D not resolved. This CDR3 contains 15 residues. With 4 bases removed from V and 2 bases from J, the gap between germline ends came to 14 bases. Germline loops: CDR1 SGDLS, CDR2 YYNGEE. CDR3 residues: CASSPRLSATDTQYF. Written as DNA, the CDR3 is TGTGCCAGCAGCCCCCGACTCTCTGCCACAGATACGCAGTATTTT.

V and J are TRBV2 and TRBJ1-4, with TRBD1 as a possible D gene (6 bases). Deletions cut 7 bases from V and 0 bases from J, with 15 bases between. CDR1 is SNHLY, CDR2 FYNNEI, per germline. This CDR3 spans 16 amino acids. The CDR3 here is CASTRGHGATNEKLFF. In DNA, the CDR3 is TGTGCCAGCACTCGGGGACACGGGGCAACTAATGAAAAACTGTTTTTT.

This sequence joins TRBV4-2 and TRBJ2-1, with 7 bases fitting TRBD2. V dropped 5 bases and J dropped 8; count of bases not matched to a gene: 9. This CDR3 has 14 amino acids. Germline CDR1 LGHNA, CDR2 YNFKEQ. In DNA form, the CDR3 reads TGTGCCAGCAGCAACGGACTAGAATCCCATGAGCAGTTCTTC. Its protein product is CASSNGLESHEQFF.

The V and J genes are TRBV10-3 and TRBJ2-2, with 8 nucleotides matching TRBD2. CDR1 is ENHRY, CDR2 SYGVKD, per germline. The CDR3 covers 16 residues. Germline trimming cut 10 bases from V and 3 bases from J; bases unmatched to any gene: 13. The CDR3 spells CATFSGVGADTGELFF. Written as DNA, the CDR3 is TGTGCCACTTTTAGCGGGGTGGGGGCCGACACCGGGGAGCTGTTTTTT.

Details on this clone: Different DNA sequences within this sample yield the same CDR3. This chain uses TRBV7-9 with TRBJ1-4; D might be TRBD1 (6 bases). This CDR3 contains 14 residues. V was pared by 5 bases and J by 5 bases, with 12 bases between. Germline CDR1 SEHNR, CDR2 FQNEAQ (reference sequence). The CDR3 bases are TGTGCCAGCAGCCTACAGGGTGGGAATGAAAAACTGTTTTTT. This sequence encodes CASSLQGGNEKLFF.

The genes are TRBV29-1 and TRBJ2-7; 7 nucleotides align to TRBD2. After removal of 0 bases from V and 3 bases from J, the junction contained 8 bases not matched to a gene. This CDR3 is built from 15 residues. CDR1 is SQVTM, CDR2 ANQGSEA, per germline. CDR3 region: CSVEDRGEVDYEQYV. In DNA form, the CDR3 reads TGCAGCGTTGAAGATCGGGGGGAGGTGGACTACGAGCAGTACGTC.

The chain links TRBV20-1 to TRBJ2-3; D call uncertain. The CDR3 sequence is 11 residues long. Germline CDR1 reads DFQATT; CDR2 reads SNEGSKA (reference sequence). V was pared by 6 bases and J by 6 bases, with 10 bases between. CDR3 sequence: CSAKVRDTQYF. The CDR3 bases are TGCAGTGCGAAAGTTCGGGATACGCAGTATTTT.

The V and J genes are TRBV4-1 and TRBJ2-7, with 9 bases lining up with TRBD2. This CDR3 region has 21 residues. The germline gives CDR1 MGHRA, CDR2 YSYEKL. V gave up 0 bases and J gave up 2 bases; unmatched junction bases: 20. The CDR3 loop reads CASSQDHPFAGGPPITYEQYV. The CDR3 nucleotides are TGCGCCAGCAGCCAAGATCACCCATTTGCGGGGGGGCCGCCCATAACCTACGAGCAGTACGTC.

The rearrangement links TRBV9 to TRBJ2-7; D uncertain. Germline CDR1 and CDR2: SGDLS and YYNGEE. V shed 5 bases and J shed 4 bases, with 13 bases lying between them. This CDR3 spans 13 amino acids. The CDR3 coding sequence is TGTGCCAGCAGGGAATTAGCTGAATACGAGCAGTACTTC. It is translated as CASRELAEYEQYF.

The chain recombines TRBV6-2 or TRBV6-3 with TRBJ2-7; perhaps TRBD2 as D (6 bases). This CDR3 region has 13 residues. V lost 2 bases and J 5 bases, leaving 10 bases between the germline ends. Germline V gives CDR1 MNHEY, CDR2 SVGEGT. The CDR3 DNA sequence: TGTGCCAGCAGTTACATTGGAGGGAACGAGCAGTACGTC. Translation: CASSYIGGNEQYV.

The chain employs TRBV18 and TRBJ2-7; 9 bases align to TRBD1. This CDR3 comprises 15 residues. The ends lost 3 bases at V and 6 bases at J; junction bases unmatched: 9. CDR1 is KGHSH and CDR2 is LQKENI in the germline V gene. The CDR3 sequence is CASSPSRQGEAEQYV. CDR3 bases: TGTGCCAGCTCACCGTCGCGACAGGGGGAGGCCGAGCAGTACGTC.

The chain is built from TRBV9 and TRBJ2-1, with 14 bases matching TRBD2. Germline CDR1 is SGDLS and CDR2 is YYNGEE. V dropped 4 bases and J dropped 7; count of bases not matched to a gene: 13. This CDR3 has 18 amino acids. The CDR3 region is CASSTGLAGGLRDNEQFF. CDR3 coding DNA: TGTGCCAGCAGCACCGGACTAGCGGGGGGTCTAAGGGATAATGAGCAGTTCTTC. Combining the CDR3 with reference TRBV9 and TRBJ2-1 gives the whole variable domain DSGVTQTPKHLITATGQRVTLRCSPRSGDLSVYWYQQSLDQGLQFLIQYYNGEERAKGNILERFSAQQFPDLHSELNLSSLELGDSALYFCASSTGLAGGLRDNEQFFGPGTRLTVL.

This clone was seen only once. V gene TRBV24-1 combines with J gene TRBJ2-1; 8 positions match TRBD1. Germline assignment: CDR1 KGHDR and CDR2 SFDVKD. This CDR3 is built from 15 residues. After removal of 3 bases from V and 5 bases from J, the junction contained 5 bases not matched to a gene. CDR3 sequence (DNA): TGTGCCACCAGTGATAGGCAGGGGGCGGACAATGAGCAGTTCTTC. It translates to CATSDRQGADNEQFF.

This clone turned up a few times. The rearrangement uses TRBV6-5 and TRBJ1-2; 7 bases are shared with TRBD1. The CDR3 spans 14 residues. V lost 2 bases, J lost 0 bases, and 0 bases stayed unmatched. The germline V gene encodes CDR1 MNHEY and CDR2 SVGAGI. The CDR3 region has the DNA TGTGCCAGCAGTTACGGGACAGCTAACTATGGCTACACCTTC. Its protein product is CASSYGTANYGYTF.

The DNA for the CDR3 is TGTGCCAGCAGCCATAACACAGGGGGCTACGAGCAGTACTTC. Its protein is CASSHNTGGYEQYF. This chain joins TRBV3-1 (or the pseudogene TRBV3-2) and TRBJ2-7; 8 bases map to TRBD1. The length of the CDR3 is 14 residues. J gave up 3 bases and V 3 bases, and 4 bases lay outside the gene matches. Germline lookup yields CDR1 LGHDT and CDR2 YNNKEL (reference sequence).

J is TRBJ1-5 and V is TRBV29-1; maybe TRBD1 (6 bases). The germline CDR1 and CDR2 sequences are SQVTM and ANQGSEA. V shed 7 bases and J shed 4 bases, with 11 bases lying between them. The CDR3 contains 12 residues. For the CDR3, the DNA is TGCAGCGCCGGGGACATAAATCAGCCCCAGCATTTT. Translated: CSAGDINQPQHF.